This record covers a single T cell receptor (beta chain). These data are taken from a study of cytomegalovirus exposure and HLA in healthy donors. The CDR3 spans 17 residues. Amplification used 60 Vbeta primers and 13 Jbeta primers. Sequencing was performed with immunoSEQ multiplex PCR; in TCRdb, only in-frame clones are kept and a portion is missing. The sample has roughly 20,000 clones; under 85% are singletons. Sequencing was performed on PBMCs. The TCR sequence derives from a human donor in good health. The V call is TRBV12-1, the J call TRBJ2-2; TRBD2 is taken as the D call from the table, unchecked against the DNA. TRBV12-1 is classified as a pseudogene. The DNA of the CDR3 is TGTGCCAGCAGCTTTGCGGCTAGCGGGATGGACACCGGGGAGCTGTTTTTT. It is translated as CASSFAASGMDTGELFF.